This is a list of T cell receptor beta chains from one sample in a study of blood T cell repertoires in COVID-19. The assay was immunoSEQ multiplex PCR, and TCRdb's table has in-frame clones only and misses some. Found here are about 57,000 clones, about 85% of them singletons; the top ten hold 20% to 25%. Sequencing used peripheral blood. These receptor sequences come from a woman older than 75 with COVID-19, enrolled during active disease. CDR3s include the opening cysteine and the closing phenylalanine or tryptophan. A D gene is named only where the DNA matches it firmly. Size is omitted from some rows. Given values are once, few, many or a class for expanded clones.

clone_size,cdr3_length,v_call,j_call,d_call,cdr3_aa,cdr3_nt
.,14,TRBV9,TRBJ1-1,.,CASSVGGVTAEAFF,TGTGCCAGCAGCGTGGGAGGGGTTACGGCTGAAGCTTTCTTT
.,13,TRBV4-1,TRBJ1-1,.,CASSQGGYSEAFF,TGCGCCAGCAGTCAAGGAGGGTATTCTGAAGCTTTCTTT
.,16,TRBV5-4,TRBJ2-7,TRBD1,CASSSYRGYRSYEQYF,TGTGCCAGCAGCTCCTACAGGGGATATAGGTCCTACGAGCAGTACTTC
.,13,TRBV15,TRBJ1-1,TRBD1,CATSRQGNTEAFF,TGTGCCACCAGCCGACAGGGGAACACTGAAGCTTTCTTT
.,16,TRBV7-2,TRBJ2-5,TRBD2,CASSLTSGKPGETQYF,TGTGCCAGCAGCTTAACTAGCGGGAAACCTGGGGAGACCCAGTACTTC
.,16,TRBV5-1,TRBJ2-5,TRBD1,CASSLAGDRGGETQYF,TGCGCCAGCAGCTTGGCCGGGGACAGGGGAGGGGAGACCCAGTACTTC
.,15,TRBV6-5,TRBJ1-3,.,CASSYSGQGGNTIYF,TGTGCCAGCAGTTACTCGGGTCAGGGGGGAAACACCATATATTTT
.,17,TRBV19,TRBJ1-2,TRBD1,CASSKPGQRFPIYGYTF,TGTGCCAGTAGTAAACCGGGACAGCGATTCCCGATCTATGGCTACACCTTC
.,16,TRBV9,TRBJ1-3,TRBD1,CASSVPGTGGENTIYF,TGTGCCAGCAGTGTCCCTGGGACAGGGGGGGAAAACACCATATATTTT
once,15,TRBV28,TRBJ1-1,.,CASSSETLGHTEAFF,TGTGCCAGCAGCTCAGAAACCCTTGGGCACACTGAAGCTTTCTTT
.,14,TRBV7-9,TRBJ1-1,.,CASSFIGVGTEAFF,TGTGCCAGCAGCTTCATAGGGGTTGGGACTGAAGCTTTCTTT
.,16,TRBV19,TRBJ2-3,TRBD2,CASSISTSAGTDTQYF,TGTGCCAGTAGTATCTCGACTAGCGCGGGCACAGATACGCAGTATTTT
.,19,TRBV7-9,TRBJ2-1,TRBD2,CASSLSRLAGGLQNNEQFF,TGTGCCAGCAGCTTATCCCGGCTAGCGGGGGGGCTGCAGAACAATGAGCAGTTCTTC
once,13,TRBV11-3,TRBJ2-1,.,CASSLDRYYEQFF,TGTGCCAGCAGCCTAGACAGGTACTATGAGCAGTTCTTC
.,15,TRBV3-1/TRBV3-2,TRBJ1-3,.,CASSQAPEAGNTIYF,TGTGCCAGCAGCCAAGCCCCAGAAGCTGGAAACACCATATATTTT
once,17,TRBV9,TRBJ1-2,TRBD1,CASSAGTGGSPSYGYTF,TGTGCCAGCAGCGCAGGGACAGGGGGCTCCCCTAGCTATGGCTACACCTTC
.,14,TRBV7-9,TRBJ1-1,.,CASSPRRGGTEAFF,TGTGCCAGCAGCCCTCGGAGAGGCGGAACTGAAGCTTTCTTT
.,17,TRBV19,TRBJ2-3,TRBD2,CASSITPLAGGQDTQYF,TGTGCCAGTAGTATAACTCCCCTAGCGGGGGGCCAAGATACGCAGTATTTT
.,11,TRBV10-3,TRBJ1-1,.,CATANKQEAFF,TGTGCCACCGCCAATAAACAGGAAGCTTTCTTT
.,16,TRBV3-1/TRBV3-2,TRBJ2-1,.,CASSLRTGMDYNEQFF,TGTGCCAGCAGCTTAAGAACAGGGATGGATTACAATGAGCAGTTCTTC
.,14,TRBV29-1,TRBJ2-7,TRBD2,CSVLLAGSTYEQYF,TGCAGCGTTTTATTAGCGGGGAGTACCTACGAGCAGTACTTC
.,16,TRBV3-1/TRBV3-2,TRBJ2-4,.,CASSQARGTLGNIQYF,TGTGCCAGCAGCCAAGCAAGGGGGACCCTTGGTAACATTCAGTACTTC
.,16,TRBV9,TRBJ2-3,TRBD2,CASSVVAGGSTHTQYF,TGTGCCAGCAGCGTAGTTGCGGGGGGGTCTACTCATACGCAGTATTTT
.,15,TRBV7-2,TRBJ1-2,.,CASSLAGATSYGYTF,TGTGCCAGCAGCTTAGCGGGCGCCACATCCTATGGCTACACCTTC
.,12,TRBV12-3/TRBV12-4,TRBJ1-1,TRBD1,CASSKGTVKAFF,TGTGCCAGCAGTAAAGGGACAGTAAAAGCTTTCTTT
.,15,TRBV25-1,TRBJ1-2,TRBD1,CASSEEGALDYGYTF,TGTGCCAGCAGTGAAGAGGGGGCCTTGGACTATGGCTACACCTTC
.,11,TRBV29-1,TRBJ2-1,.,CSGSRQHEQFF,TGCAGCGGCTCGCGACAACATGAGCAGTTCTTC
.,16,TRBV5-5,TRBJ2-3,TRBD1,CASSLGQGKSTDTQYF,TGTGCCAGCAGCTTAGGACAGGGGAAGAGCACAGATACGCAGTATTTT
.,16,TRBV14,TRBJ2-4,TRBD2,CASSQAASGGFRGQYF,TGTGCCAGCAGCCAAGCGGCTAGCGGGGGGTTCCGGGGTCAGTACTTC
.,13,TRBV14,TRBJ1-2,.,CASSRLGFQGYTF,TGTGCCAGCAGCCGTCTCGGGTTTCAGGGCTACACCTTC
.,17,TRBV13,TRBJ2-1,TRBD2,CASSPNSGGSSYNEQFF,TGTGCCAGCAGCCCCAATAGCGGGGGAAGCTCCTACAATGAGCAGTTCTTC
medium-sized,13,TRBV29-1,TRBJ1-2,.,CSIAGGDFDGYTF,TGCAGCATCGCCGGGGGAGACTTTGATGGCTACACCTTC
.,14,TRBV6-5,TRBJ1-2,TRBD1,CASRETGRNHGYTF,TGTGCCAGCAGAGAGACAGGGCGCAACCATGGCTACACCTTC
.,19,TRBV18,TRBJ1-2,TRBD1,CASSPLRRESGGKYYGYTF,TGTGCCAGCTCACCACTCCGGCGTGAGTCAGGGGGCAAGTACTATGGCTACACCTTC
.,16,TRBV5-1,TRBJ1-1,TRBD1,CASSSGTAFMNTEAFF,TGCGCCAGCAGCTCCGGGACAGCTTTCATGAACACTGAAGCTTTCTTT
.,13,TRBV5-6,TRBJ2-7,TRBD1,CASSLTGPYEQYF,TGTGCCAGCAGCCTGACAGGGCCCTACGAGCAGTACTTC
.,16,TRBV5-1,TRBJ2-2,.,CASSLASRQNTGELFF,TGCGCCAGCAGCTTGGCCTCGAGACAGAACACCGGGGAGCTGTTTTTT
.,16,TRBV5-6,TRBJ2-3,TRBD2,CASSTQGLAGRNTQYF,TGTGCCAGCAGCACCCAGGGACTAGCGGGGAGAAATACGCAGTATTTT
.,15,TRBV2,TRBJ1-3,TRBD1,CASSGTGAGGNTIYF,TGTGCCAGCAGTGGCACAGGGGCGGGAGGAAACACCATATATTTT
.,15,TRBV11-3,TRBJ1-1,.,CASSLESSEGSEAFF,TGTGCCAGCAGCTTAGAGTCCTCGGAGGGGTCTGAAGCTTTCTTT
.,15,TRBV9,TRBJ2-3,.,CASSPIAGARDTQYF,TGTGCCAGCAGCCCAATTGCGGGGGCCCGCGATACGCAGTATTTT
.,17,TRBV18,TRBJ2-7,TRBD1,CASSPVPISGTGNEQYF,TGTGCCAGCTCACCAGTTCCAATCTCCGGGACAGGGAACGAGCAGTACTTC
few,19,TRBV10-3,TRBJ2-3,TRBD2,CAISESGLAGMRGTDTQYF,TGTGCCATCAGTGAGTCGGGACTAGCGGGGATGAGGGGCACAGATACGCAGTATTTT
.,13,TRBV30,TRBJ2-1,.,CAWSGHRDGEQFF,TGTGCCTGGAGTGGCCACAGGGATGGTGAGCAGTTCTTC
.,16,TRBV29-1,TRBJ1-2,.,CSVELNGGSHNYGYTF,TGCAGCGTTGAGTTAAATGGAGGGTCCCATAACTATGGCTACACCTTC
.,15,TRBV29-1,TRBJ1-4,TRBD1,CSVESGTGGREKLFF,TGCAGCGTTGAATCGGGGACAGGGGGGAGAGAAAAACTGTTTTTT
.,13,TRBV12-3/TRBV12-4,TRBJ2-7,.,CASSLGGPYEQYF,TGTGCCAGCAGTTTAGGGGGGCCGTACGAGCAGTACTTC
.,14,TRBV18,TRBJ1-1,.,CASFKDRMNTEAFF,TGTGCCAGCTTCAAGGACAGAATGAACACTGAAGCTTTCTTT
.,14,TRBV30,TRBJ1-6,TRBD1,CAWMRDRGNSPLHF,TGTGCCTGGATGAGGGACAGGGGCAATTCACCCCTCCACTTT
.,15,TRBV19,TRBJ1-1,TRBD1,CASSRRGSVDTEAFF,TGTGCCAGTAGTCGCAGGGGGAGTGTTGACACTGAAGCTTTCTTT
.,13,TRBV6-5,TRBJ1-2,TRBD1,CASSGDRAHGYTF,TGTGCCAGCAGCGGGGACAGGGCCCATGGCTACACCTTC
.,14,TRBV5-6,TRBJ2-5,.,CASSLVARQETQYF,TGTGCCAGCAGCTTGGTGGCTAGGCAAGAGACCCAGTACTTC
.,15,TRBV9,TRBJ2-1,TRBD2,CASSELAGTYNEQFF,TGTGCCAGCAGCGAACTAGCGGGGACCTACAATGAGCAGTTCTTC
.,14,TRBV12-5,TRBJ2-2,.,CASGLIQDTGELFF,TGTGCTAGTGGTTTGATACAGGACACCGGGGAGCTGTTTTTT
.,13,TRBV6-6,TRBJ1-2,TRBD1,CASRTGGSYGYTF,TGTGCCAGCAGGACAGGGGGTAGTTATGGCTACACCTTC
.,17,TRBV3-1/TRBV3-2,TRBJ2-2,TRBD2,CASSPLKAGSNTGELFF,TGTGCCAGCAGCCCCTTGAAAGCGGGATCGAACACCGGGGAGCTGTTTTTT